The 18 T cell receptor beta chains reported below all come from one sample, sequenced in a study of T cell changes during pregnancy in multiple sclerosis. This table comes from immunoSEQ multiplex PCR, and its TCRdb copy is limited to in-frame clones, with some not included. The table shows roughly 41,000 clones, with roughly 90% occurring only once. The sample here was CD8+ T cells from peripheral blood mononuclear cells, taken in the third trimester of pregnancy. The receptors were gathered from a female donor with multiple sclerosis, enrolled in a pregnancy study.

The chain uses TRBV28 and TRBJ2-3; 8 bases line up with TRBD1. The CDR3 length is 15 residues. Germline CDR1 reads MDHEN; CDR2 reads SYDVKM. Unmatched junction bases numbered 5, after V lost 2 bases and J lost 4 bases. In DNA, the CDR3 is TGTGCCAGCAGTTTAATAGAACAGGGGGCAGATACGCAGTATTTT. Translation gives CASSLIEQGADTQYF.

This sequence joins TRBV2 and TRBJ2-7, with unresolved D. Trimming took 5 bases from V and 3 from J, leaving 5 bases between them. This CDR3 has 11 residues. Germline values: CDR1 SNHLY, CDR2 FYNNEI. The CDR3 region is CASSSSYEQYF. CDR3 DNA: TGTGCCAGCAGTTCCAGCTACGAGCAGTACTTC.

The gene calls are TRBV7-9 and TRBJ2-7; 10 bases agree with TRBD1. This CDR3 contains 16 residues. The trim removed 5 bases at V and 3 bases at J, leaving 10 bases unmatched. CDR1 and CDR2 (germline): SEHNR, FQNEAQ (reference sequence). The CDR3 region is CASSISGTGEGYEQYF. The CDR3 DNA reads TGTGCCAGCAGCATTTCCGGGACAGGGGAGGGCTACGAGCAGTACTTC.

This clone was detected only once. The chain combines TRBV28 with TRBJ1-4; D is perhaps TRBD1 (5 bases). CDR1 is MDHEN, CDR2 SYDVKM, per germline. V was pared by 3 bases and J by 8 bases, with 13 bases between. The length of the CDR3 is 14 residues. In DNA, the CDR3 is TGTGCCAGCAGTTTGGACTGGGGGGGGGAAAAACTGTTTTTT. Translation gives CASSLDWGGEKLFF.

The gene calls are TRBV28 and TRBJ2-3; D remains ambiguous. The CDR3 has 12 residues. Trimming stripped 2 bases from V and 3 bases from J, with 3 bases between. CDR1 MDHEN and CDR2 SYDVKM come from the germline V gene. CDR3 in DNA: TGTGCCAGCAGTTTAGCGACAGATACGCAGTATTTT. Residues: CASSLATDTQYF.

The chain uses TRBV6-4 and TRBJ1-2, with 7 bases matching TRBD1. V lost 1 base, J lost 6 bases, and 2 bases stayed unmatched. Germline values: CDR1 MRHNA, CDR2 SNTAGT. The CDR3 spans 13 residues. The CDR3 reads CASSDLTGDGYTF. CDR3 bases: TGTGCCAGCAGTGACTTAACAGGGGATGGCTACACCTTC.

This chain joins TRBV27 and TRBJ2-1, with TRBD2 matching 7 bases. CDR3 length: 16 amino acids. After removal of 0 bases from V and 8 bases from J, the junction contained 10 bases not matched to a gene. Germline lookup yields CDR1 MNHEY and CDR2 SMNVEV (reference sequence). For the CDR3, the DNA is TGTGCCAGCAGTTTATCTAGCGGGCGGCATTTCGATGAGCAGTTCTTC. It specifies CASSLSSGRHFDEQFF.

This CDR3 reads CSVPTGDYGYTF. CDR3 nucleotide sequence: TGCAGCGTACCGACAGGTGACTATGGCTACACCTTC. This chain links TRBV29-1 with TRBJ1-2; weak D call: TRBD1 (6 bases). Germline values: CDR1 SQVTM, CDR2 ANQGSEA. This CDR3 is 12 amino acids long. Trimming shortened V by 6 bases and J by 3 bases, and 11 bases separated the two germline ends.

In this sample, this clone turned up once. This chain joins TRBV7-9 and TRBJ2-5; the match to TRBD1 covers 11 bases. Germline assignment: CDR1 SEHNR and CDR2 FQNEAQ (reference sequence). Trimming removed 2 bases from V and 5 bases from J; junction bases left unmatched: 7. The length of the CDR3 is 16 residues. DNA for the CDR3: TGTGCCAGCAGCTTATACGGGACAGGGGGTTCTGAGACCCAGTACTTC. It codes for CASSLYGTGGSETQYF.

The chain is built from TRBV7-8 and TRBJ2-1, with 10 bases fitting TRBD2. The CDR3 loop spans 15 amino acids. The ends lost 4 bases at V and 5 bases at J; junction bases unmatched: 5. Germline assignment: CDR1 SGHVS and CDR2 FQNEAQ. In DNA form, the CDR3 reads TGTGCCAGCAGCTCCCTAGCGGGGGAAAACAATGAGCAGTTCTTC. This gives the protein CASSSLAGENNEQFF.

The chain combines TRBV4-3 with TRBJ2-7, with D possibly matching TRBD1 (5 bases). CDR3 length equals 15 residues. The V end was cut by 2 bases, the J end by 0 bases, with 11 bases between. CDR1 and CDR2 (germline): LGHNA, YSLEER. The CDR3 loop reads CASSQTQGSSYEQYF. The CDR3 coding sequence is TGCGCCAGCAGCCAAACCCAGGGCAGCTCCTACGAGCAGTACTTC.

The V gene is TRBV5-1, the J gene TRBJ2-5, with TRBD2 matching over 11 bases. The germline V gene encodes CDR1 SGHRS and CDR2 YFSETQ. This CDR3 spans 15 amino acids. Losses at the gene ends were 5 bases for V and 1 base for J; bases not matched to a gene: 4. The CDR3 nucleotides read TGCGCCAGCAGTTCTAGCGGGGGGCTCCAAGAGACCCAGTACTTC. Translated, it gives CASSSSGGLQETQYF.

The chain carries TRBV2 and TRBJ1-1, with 10 bases aligning to TRBD1. CDR3 size: 19 residues. The J segment lost 1 base and the V segment lost 3 bases, leaving 14 bases of the junction unmatched. The V gene's germline CDR1 is SNHLY and CDR2 FYNNEI. DNA for the CDR3: TGTGCCAGCAGTGACCATTTCAGGGGGACAGGGGTCCCGAACACTGAAGCTTTCTTT. The encoded protein is CASSDHFRGTGVPNTEAFF.

The V gene is TRBV7-9, the J gene TRBJ2-5; 8 positions match TRBD2. V shed 5 bases, J shed 2 bases, and the junction held 4 bases outside the gene matches. This CDR3 comprises 14 residues. Germline CDR1 reads SEHNR; CDR2 reads FQNEAQ (reference sequence). CDR3 in amino acids: CASSPIAGQETQYF. CDR3 nucleotides: TGTGCCAGCAGCCCTATAGCGGGGCAAGAGACCCAGTACTTC.

This clone is categorized as medium-sized (0.01 to 0.1%). This chain joins TRBV6-1 and TRBJ2-7; the match to TRBD2 covers 9 bases. This CDR3 has 15 residues. The ends lost 3 bases at V and 0 bases at J; junction bases unmatched: 3. Looked up from germline, CDR1 is MNHNS and CDR2 is SASEGT. The DNA of the CDR3 is TGTGCCAGCAGTGAGTTTAGCGGGAGCTCCTACGAGCAGTACTTC. Protein: CASSEFSGSSYEQYF.

This chain uses TRBV27 with TRBJ2-7; 9 bases are shared with TRBD1. This CDR3 is built from 13 residues. Trimming removed 5 bases from V and 7 bases from J; junction bases left unmatched: 6. In germline, CDR1 is MNHEY, CDR2 SMNVEV (reference sequence). Here the CDR3 DNA reads TGTGCCAGCAGTGGGACAGGGTTGGGGGAGCAGTACTTC. Protein sequence: CASSGTGLGEQYF.

The CDR3 DNA reads as TGTGCCACCGCCCGACAGGGGGCGCCCACTGAAGCTTTCTTT. Translating it yields CATARQGAPTEAFF. The chain joins TRBV6-1 to TRBJ1-1, with 10 bases aligning to TRBD1. Trimming at V came to 10 bases and at J to 4 bases, leaving 9 bases not matched to a gene. The CDR3 sequence is 14 residues long. CDR1 is MNHNS, CDR2 SASEGT, per germline.

The rearrangement links TRBV6-4 to TRBJ2-3; 10 nucleotides align to TRBD2. The CDR3 sequence is 15 residues long. The germline V gene encodes CDR1 MRHNA and CDR2 SNTAGT. The V and J ends lost 6 bases and 3 bases, in that order; junction bases with no gene match: 6. The CDR3 DNA sequence: TGTGCCAGCAGCAAATCTAGCGGGGGTACAGATACGCAGTATTTT. This encodes CASSKSSGGTDTQYF.